Listed below are T cell receptor beta chains from one sample, sequenced in a study of T cell responses to AZD1222 COVID-19 vaccine. The data were produced by immunoSEQ multiplex PCR, yet TCRdb's version contains in-frame clones alone and is incomplete. The table lists around 100,000 clones, about 89% of them singletons. The sample in question was peripheral blood, obtained on day 0 of MenACWY control vaccination. The receptors were sampled from an adult in good health. Each CDR3 is given with its conserved first and last residue.

J	V	CDR3
TRBJ1-1	TRBV6-2/TRBV6-3	CASSRTGGLGAAFF
TRBJ1-5	TRBV24-1	CATSDLGKAQHF
TRBJ2-1	TRBV11-2	CASSLDLRTGVINEQFF
TRBJ1-5	TRBV5-1	CASSPSGSDQPQHF
TRBJ1-5	TRBV19	CASSIGSGAGQPQHF
TRBJ2-3	TRBV30	CAWSKKREGTDTQYF
TRBJ2-6	TRBV2	CASSKDAGANVLTF
TRBJ2-2	TRBV5-6	CASTLPGGGAGELFF
TRBJ2-3	TRBV28	CASRPQGRTDTQYF
TRBJ1-4	TRBV4-3	CASSQVKGFGKLFF
TRBJ1-1	TRBV28	CASSFFDRGGEAFF
TRBJ2-1	TRBV6-5	CASSYSGSLYNEQFF
TRBJ2-7	TRBV30	CAWDRVSHEQYF
TRBJ2-3	TRBV5-1	CASSLGLRSSTDTQYF
TRBJ1-6	TRBV3-1/TRBV3-2	CASSHGDSRPPLHF
TRBJ2-7	TRBV6-2/TRBV6-3	CASSYSAGNYEQYF
TRBJ2-6	TRBV3-1/TRBV3-2	CASSLQVAGAPSGANVLTF
TRBJ1-6	TRBV6-6	CAGGQGFESPLHF
TRBJ2-1	TRBV19	CASRVAGSSYNEQFF
TRBJ2-2	TRBV12-3/TRBV12-4	CASTVIAGELFF
TRBJ2-1	TRBV7-8	CASSSTRYNEQFF